This TCR beta chain is from a study of T-cell reconstitution after alpha-beta-depleted transplantation in children (dated by TCRdb to 2016 to 2018). The study in broad terms: The study quantitatively tracked T-cell immune reconstitution after TCRalphabeta/CD19-depleted allogeneic hematopoietic cell transplantation in children using TCR repertoire profiling.

This clonotype was seen more than once but under ten times. Its antigen target is currently unknown. The sample holds no much larger clone one base away, and base qualities are not on file. The library was generated by PCR. Sequenced on an Illumina HiSeq 2500. TCR library preparation used molecular barcoding, with unique molecular identifiers applied to normalize quantification of the TCRbeta repertoire. TCRdb redid the processing of the public reads, applying fastp at Q25 and MiXCR, and retained in-frame beta chains. Every entry covers one CDR3 protein and lists the most common genes and DNA from its rows. For this sample there are about 350,000 distinct CDR3 sequences; 13% appear just once. The top ten clonotypes cover 3.5% to 4.5% of the sample. The germline V gene sets CDR1 to MRHNA and CDR2 to SNTAGT. Including cysteine and phenylalanine, the CDR3 has 15 amino acids. Only the CDR3 DNA stays, 45 bases, in frame from base 1. The junction shows trimming of 0 bases on V and 6 bases on J, and the gene matches do not reach 1 base of it.

The receptor comes from a human donor who donated a stem cell graft to a child with Fanconi anemia. The chain is made from TRBV6-4 and TRBJ2-1; 11 of the junction bases match TRBD2. This sample comprised PBMCs, obtained from the stem cell graft. CDR3 sequence: CASSDSSGGANEQFF. In nucleotides, the sequence is TGTGCCAGCAGTGACTCTAGCGGGGGGGCCAATGAGCAGTTCTTC.